The subject of this entry is one T cell receptor (beta chain). The same CDR3 also results from other DNA sequences found in this sample. The sample is drawn from a study of shared clonotypes between healthy human individuals. Across the study: Per-donor plates numbered three CD4 naive, three CD4 memory, two CD8 naive and one CD8 memory.

Data came from immunoSEQ multiplex PCR; TCRdb stores just in-frame clones and leaves some out. Of about 2 million clones listed, 85% to 95% were seen once; the top ten hold around 0.13%. There are 14 residues in the CDR3. V was trimmed by 3 bases and J by 0 bases, leaving 7 bases between them. Per germline, CDR1 KGHSH and CDR2 LQKENI. This chain links TRBV18 with TRBJ2-3; D call uncertain. This clonotype originated in a man younger than 35 in good health. The sample consisted of naive CD4+ T cells sorted from blood. Subset reported: CD45RA+ positively selected. CDR3 DNA sequence: TGTGCCAGCTCACCGGGCACTAGCACAGATACGCAGTATTTT. The encoded protein is CASSPGTSTDTQYF.